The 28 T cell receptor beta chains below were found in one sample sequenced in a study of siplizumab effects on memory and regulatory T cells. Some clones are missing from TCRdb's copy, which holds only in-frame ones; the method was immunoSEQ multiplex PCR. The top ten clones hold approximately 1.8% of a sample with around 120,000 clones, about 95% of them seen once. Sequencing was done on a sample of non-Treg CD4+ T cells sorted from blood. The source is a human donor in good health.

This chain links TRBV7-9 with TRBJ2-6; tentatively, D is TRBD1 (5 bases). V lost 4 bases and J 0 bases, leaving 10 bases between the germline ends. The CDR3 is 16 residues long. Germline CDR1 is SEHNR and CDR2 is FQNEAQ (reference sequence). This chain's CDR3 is CASSWRQPSGANVLTF. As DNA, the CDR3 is TGTGCCAGCAGCTGGCGACAGCCCTCTGGGGCCAACGTCCTGACTTTC. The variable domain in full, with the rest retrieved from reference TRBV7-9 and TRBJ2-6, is DTGVSQNPRHKITKRGQNVTFRCDPISEHNRLYWYRQTLGQGPEFLTYFQNEAQLEKSRLLSDRFSAERPKGSFSTLEIQRTEQGDSAMYLCASSWRQPSGANVLTFGAGSRLTVL.

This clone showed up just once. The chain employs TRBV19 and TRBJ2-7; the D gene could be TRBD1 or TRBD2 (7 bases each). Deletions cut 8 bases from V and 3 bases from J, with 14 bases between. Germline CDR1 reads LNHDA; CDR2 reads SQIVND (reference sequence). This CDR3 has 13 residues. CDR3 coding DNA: TGTGCCAGTGGGAGGGGGCTTCGCTACGAGCAGTACTTC. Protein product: CASGRGLRYEQYF. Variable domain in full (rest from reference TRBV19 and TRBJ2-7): DGGITQSPKYLFRKEGQNVTLSCEQNLNHDAMYWYRQDPGQGLRLIYYSQIVNDFQKGDIAEGYSVSREKKESFPLTVTSAQKNPTAFYLCASGRGLRYEQYFGPGTRLTVT.

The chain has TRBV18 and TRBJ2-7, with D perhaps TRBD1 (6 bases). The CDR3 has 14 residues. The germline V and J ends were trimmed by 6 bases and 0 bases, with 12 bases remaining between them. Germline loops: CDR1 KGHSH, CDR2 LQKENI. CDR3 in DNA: TGTGCCAGCTCTGCAAACAGGGACTCCTACGAGCAGTACTTC. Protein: CASSANRDSYEQYF.

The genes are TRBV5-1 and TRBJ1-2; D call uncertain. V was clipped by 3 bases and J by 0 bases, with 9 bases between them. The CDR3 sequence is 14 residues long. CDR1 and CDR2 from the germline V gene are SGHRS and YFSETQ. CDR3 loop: CASSYGSSNYGYTF. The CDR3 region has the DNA TGCGCCAGCAGCTATGGCAGTTCTAACTATGGCTACACCTTC.

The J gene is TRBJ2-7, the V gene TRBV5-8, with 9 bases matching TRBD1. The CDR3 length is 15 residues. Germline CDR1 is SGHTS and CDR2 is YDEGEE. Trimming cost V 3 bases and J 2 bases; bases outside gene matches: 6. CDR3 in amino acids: CASSYRDRVPYEQYF. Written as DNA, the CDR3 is TGTGCCAGCAGCTACCGGGACAGGGTACCCTACGAGCAGTACTTC.

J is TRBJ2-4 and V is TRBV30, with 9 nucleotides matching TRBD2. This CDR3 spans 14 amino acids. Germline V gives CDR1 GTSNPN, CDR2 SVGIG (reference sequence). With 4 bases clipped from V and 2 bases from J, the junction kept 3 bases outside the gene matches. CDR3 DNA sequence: TGTGCCTGGACAGCGGGAGGCTCCAAAAACATTCAGTACTTC. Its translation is CAWTAGGSKNIQYF.

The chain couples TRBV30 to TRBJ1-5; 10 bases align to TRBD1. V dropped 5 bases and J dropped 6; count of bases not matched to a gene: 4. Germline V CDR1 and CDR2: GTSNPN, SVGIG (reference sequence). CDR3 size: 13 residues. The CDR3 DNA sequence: TGTGCCTGGGGGACAGGGGAAATTCAGCCCCAGCATTTT. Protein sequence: CAWGTGEIQPQHF.

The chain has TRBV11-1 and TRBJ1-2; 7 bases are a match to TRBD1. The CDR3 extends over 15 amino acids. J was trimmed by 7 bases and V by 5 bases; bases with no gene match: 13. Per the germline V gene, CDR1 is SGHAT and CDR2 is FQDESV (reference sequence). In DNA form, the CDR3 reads TGTGCCAGCAGCCCAACCGGGACAGAGAGTCGTGGCTACACCTTC. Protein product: CASSPTGTESRGYTF.

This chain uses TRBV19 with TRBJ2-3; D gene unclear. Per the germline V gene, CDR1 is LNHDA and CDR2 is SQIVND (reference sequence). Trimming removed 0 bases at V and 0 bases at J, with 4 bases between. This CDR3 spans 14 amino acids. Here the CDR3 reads CASSIDPSTDTQYF. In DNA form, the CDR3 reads TGTGCCAGTAGTATAGATCCTAGCACAGATACGCAGTATTTT.

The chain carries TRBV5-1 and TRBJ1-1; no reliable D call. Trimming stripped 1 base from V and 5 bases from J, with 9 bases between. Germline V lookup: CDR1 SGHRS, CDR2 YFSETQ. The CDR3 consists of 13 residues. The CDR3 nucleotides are TGCGCCAGCAGCTTGATTTCAGAGACTGAAGCTTTCTTT. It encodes CASSLISETEAFF. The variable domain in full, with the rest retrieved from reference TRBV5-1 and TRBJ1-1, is KAGVTQTPRYLIKTRGQQVTLSCSPISGHRSVSWYQQTPGQGLQFLFEYFSETQRNKGNFPGRFSGRQFSNSRSEMNVSTLELGDSALYLCASSLISETEAFFGQGTRLTVV.

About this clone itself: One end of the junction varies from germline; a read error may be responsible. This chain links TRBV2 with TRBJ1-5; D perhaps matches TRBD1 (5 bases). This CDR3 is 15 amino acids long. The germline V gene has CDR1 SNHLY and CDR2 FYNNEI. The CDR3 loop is CVSSRLLQAGQPQHF. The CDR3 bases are TGTGTCAGCAGCCGCCTTCTACAGGCGGGGCAGCCCCAGCATTTT.

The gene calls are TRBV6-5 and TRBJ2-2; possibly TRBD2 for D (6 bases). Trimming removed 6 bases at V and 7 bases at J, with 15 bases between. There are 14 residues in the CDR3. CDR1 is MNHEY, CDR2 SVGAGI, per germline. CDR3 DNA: TGTGCCAGCAGACCGCCTCGGGAGAGCGGGGAGCTGTTTTTT. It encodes CASRPPRESGELFF.

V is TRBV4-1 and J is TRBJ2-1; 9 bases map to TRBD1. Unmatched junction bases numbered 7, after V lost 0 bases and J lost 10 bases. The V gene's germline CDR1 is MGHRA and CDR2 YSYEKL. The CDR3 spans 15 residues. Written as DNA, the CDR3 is TGCGCCAGCAGCCAAGATCCGGGACAGGGACGGGAGCAGTTCTTC. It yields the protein CASSQDPGQGREQFF.

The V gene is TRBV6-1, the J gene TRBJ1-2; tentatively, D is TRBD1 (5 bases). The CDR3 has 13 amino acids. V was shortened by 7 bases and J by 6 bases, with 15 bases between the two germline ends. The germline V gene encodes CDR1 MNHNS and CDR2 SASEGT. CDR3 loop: CASKEGAGDGYTF. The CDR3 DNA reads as TGTGCCAGCAAAGAAGGGGCTGGAGATGGCTACACCTTC.

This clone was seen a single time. The DNA for the CDR3 is TGTGCCAGCAGTGTCTTGGGACAGGGGGCGAATGAGCAGTACTTC. Protein product: CASSVLGQGANEQYF. This chain uses TRBV6-1 with TRBJ2-7, with 12 bases fitting TRBD1. The germline V gene encodes CDR1 MNHNS and CDR2 SASEGT. CDR3 length equals 15 residues. The J segment lost 7 bases and the V segment lost 4 bases, leaving 8 bases of the junction unmatched.

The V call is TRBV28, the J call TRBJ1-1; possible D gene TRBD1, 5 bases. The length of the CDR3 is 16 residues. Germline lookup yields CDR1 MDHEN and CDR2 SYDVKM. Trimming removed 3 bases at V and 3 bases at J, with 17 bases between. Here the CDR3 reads CASSFEGMVEYTEAFF. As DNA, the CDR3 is TGTGCCAGCAGTTTTGAGGGGATGGTCGAATACACTGAAGCTTTCTTT.

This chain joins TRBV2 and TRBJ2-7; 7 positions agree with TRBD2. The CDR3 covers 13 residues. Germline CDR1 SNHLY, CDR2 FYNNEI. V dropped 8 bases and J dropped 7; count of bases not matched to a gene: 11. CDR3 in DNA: TGTGCCAGCGGGGGGGACTCCGACGGTGAGCAGTACTTC. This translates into CASGGDSDGEQYF. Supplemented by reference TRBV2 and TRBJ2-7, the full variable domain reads EPEVTQTPSHQVTQMGQEVILRCVPISNHLYFYWYRQILGQKVEFLVSFYNNEISEKSEIFDDQFSVERPDGSNFTLKIRSTKLEDSAMYFCASGGDSDGEQYFGPGTRLTVT.

CDR3 sequence reads: CASSDILAGGPNTGELFF. The CDR3 region has the DNA TGTGCCAGCAGTGACATTTTAGCGGGAGGACCGAACACCGGGGAGCTGTTTTTT. The chain combines TRBV6-1 with TRBJ2-2; 10 bases line up with TRBD2. V lost 3 bases to trimming and J lost 0 bases; unmatched junction nucleotides: 7. Germline V gene data show CDR1 as MNHNS and CDR2 as SASEGT. CDR3 length: 18 residues.

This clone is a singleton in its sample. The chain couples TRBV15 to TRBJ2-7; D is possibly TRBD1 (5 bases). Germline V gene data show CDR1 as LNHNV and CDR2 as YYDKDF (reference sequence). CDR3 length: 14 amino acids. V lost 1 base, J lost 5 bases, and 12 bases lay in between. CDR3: CATSRAQALDEQYF. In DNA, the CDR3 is TGTGCCACCAGCAGAGCACAGGCCCTTGACGAGCAGTACTTC.

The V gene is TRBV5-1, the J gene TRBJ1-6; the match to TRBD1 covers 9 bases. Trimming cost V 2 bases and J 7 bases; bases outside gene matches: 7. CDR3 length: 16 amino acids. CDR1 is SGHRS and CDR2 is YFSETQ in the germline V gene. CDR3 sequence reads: CASSFVGGQGNSPLHF. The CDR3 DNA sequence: TGCGCCAGCAGCTTTGTGGGGGGACAGGGAAATTCACCCCTCCACTTT.

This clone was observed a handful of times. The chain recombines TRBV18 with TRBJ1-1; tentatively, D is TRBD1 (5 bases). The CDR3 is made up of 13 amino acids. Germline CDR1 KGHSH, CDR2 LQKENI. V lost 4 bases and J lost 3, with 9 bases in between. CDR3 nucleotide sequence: TGTGCCAGCTCACTCTCCAGGGACACTGAAGCTTTCTTT. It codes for CASSLSRDTEAFF.

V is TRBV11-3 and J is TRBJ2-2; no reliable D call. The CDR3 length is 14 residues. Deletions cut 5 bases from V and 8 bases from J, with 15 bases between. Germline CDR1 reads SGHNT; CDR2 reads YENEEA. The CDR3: CASSLGKGSGELFF. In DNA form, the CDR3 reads TGTGCCAGCAGCCTAGGGAAAGGGTCTGGGGAGCTGTTTTTT.

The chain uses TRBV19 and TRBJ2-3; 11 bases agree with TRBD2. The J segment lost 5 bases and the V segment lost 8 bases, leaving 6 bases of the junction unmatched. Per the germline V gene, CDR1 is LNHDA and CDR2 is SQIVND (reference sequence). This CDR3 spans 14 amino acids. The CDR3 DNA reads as TGTGCCAGTGAGACTAGCGGGACTGGAGATACGCAGTATTTT. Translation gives CASETSGTGDTQYF.

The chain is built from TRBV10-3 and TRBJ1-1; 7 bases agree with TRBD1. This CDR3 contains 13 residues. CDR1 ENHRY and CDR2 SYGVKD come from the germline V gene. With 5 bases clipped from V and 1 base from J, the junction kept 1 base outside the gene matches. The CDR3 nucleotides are TGTGCCATCAGTCCAGGGGGGAACACTGAAGCTTTCTTT. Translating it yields CAISPGGNTEAFF.

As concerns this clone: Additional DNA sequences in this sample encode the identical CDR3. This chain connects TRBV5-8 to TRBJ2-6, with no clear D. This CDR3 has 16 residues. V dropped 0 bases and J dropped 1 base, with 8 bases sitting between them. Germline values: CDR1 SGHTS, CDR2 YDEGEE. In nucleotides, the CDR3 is TGTGCCAGCAGCTTGGCCGGAGATTCTGGGGCCAACGTCCTGACTTTC. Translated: CASSLAGDSGANVLTF.

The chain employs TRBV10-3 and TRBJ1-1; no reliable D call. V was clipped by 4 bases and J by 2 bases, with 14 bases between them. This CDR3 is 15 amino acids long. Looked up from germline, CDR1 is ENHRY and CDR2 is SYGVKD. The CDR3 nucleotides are TGTGCCATCAGTGGGAACGGTGGGGATAACACTGAAGCTTTCTTT. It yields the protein CAISGNGGDNTEAFF.

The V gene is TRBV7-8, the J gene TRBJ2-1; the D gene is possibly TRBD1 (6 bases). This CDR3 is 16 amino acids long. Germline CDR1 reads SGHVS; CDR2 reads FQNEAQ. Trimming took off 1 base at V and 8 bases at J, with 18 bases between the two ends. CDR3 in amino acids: CASSLDLRGTIDEQFF. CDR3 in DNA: TGTGCCAGCAGCTTAGATTTGAGGGGGACAATCGATGAGCAGTTCTTC.

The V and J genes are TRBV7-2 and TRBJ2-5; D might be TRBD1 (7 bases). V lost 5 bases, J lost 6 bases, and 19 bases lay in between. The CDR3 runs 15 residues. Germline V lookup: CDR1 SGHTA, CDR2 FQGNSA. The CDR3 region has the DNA TGTGCCAGCAGCCCCCTCCTACAGGGGAGGAAGACCCAGTACTTC. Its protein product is CASSPLLQGRKTQYF.